This TCR beta chain derives from a study of CD8+ T cells in alopecia areata. Study observations and caveats: Normal scalp had lower clonality than lesional scalp, with alopecia totalis/universalis lesions showing this most strongly. Sequencing of scalp tissue also captures the resident alphabeta T cells of normal skin.

Reverse transcription of extracted RNA yielded cDNA, which provided the sequencing template. The method was immunoSEQ multiplex PCR; TCRdb's version includes in-frame clones alone and lacks a portion of them. The repertoire has about 200,000 clones, roughly 56% of them found once; the top ten carry around 5%. The V segment lost 3 bases and the J segment 6 bases; nucleotides outside the gene matches: 8. CDR3 length equals 14 residues. Germline V gene sequence: CDR1 SGDLS, CDR2 YYNGEE. Turning to this clone: Its specificity is not known.

The rearrangement uses TRBV9 and TRBJ1-2, with 7 bases matching TRBD1. The sample consisted of CD8+ T cells sorted from blood. The clonotype comes from a human donor in good health. CDR3 amino acids: CASSAGTAQNGYTF. CDR3 DNA: TGTGCCAGCAGCGCAGGGACAGCTCAAAATGGCTACACCTTC.